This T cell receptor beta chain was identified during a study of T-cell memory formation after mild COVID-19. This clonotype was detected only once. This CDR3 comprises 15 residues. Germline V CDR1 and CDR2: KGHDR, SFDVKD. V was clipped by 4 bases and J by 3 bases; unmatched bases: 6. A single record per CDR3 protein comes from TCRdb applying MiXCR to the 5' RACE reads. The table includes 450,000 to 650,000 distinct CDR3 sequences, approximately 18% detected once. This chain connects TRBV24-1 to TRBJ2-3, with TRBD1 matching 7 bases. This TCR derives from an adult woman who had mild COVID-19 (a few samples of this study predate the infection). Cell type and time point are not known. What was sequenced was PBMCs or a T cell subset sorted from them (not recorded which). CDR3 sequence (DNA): TGTGCCACCAGTGAGGTGACAGGGCGGACAGATACGCAGTATTTT. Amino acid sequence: CATSEVTGRTDTQYF.